The rows below give T cell receptor beta chains drawn from one sample of a study of T cell clones after liver transplantation. Assay: immunoSEQ multiplex PCR; the TCRdb copy retains only in-frame clones and omits some. The sample shows roughly 70,000 clones, 80% of them seen only once. Sequences were derived from CD4+ T cells from blood, sampled before liver transplant. Receptor source: a human donor who received a liver transplant. Both conserved end residues are part of each CDR3. D genes are given only for firm matches.

>TRBV5-4|NA|TRBJ2-5
CASSQILDRQETQYF
TGTGCCAGCAGTCAGATCCTGGACAGACAAGAGACCCAGTACTTC
>TRBV19|NA|TRBJ2-2
CASSIATYNTGELFF
TGTGCCAGTAGTATTGCCACTTACAACACCGGGGAGCTGTTTTTT
>TRBV5-1|NA|TRBJ1-2
CASSLAGSRGYGYTF
TGCGCCAGCAGCTTGGCAGGGAGTAGGGGCTATGGCTACACCTTC
>TRBV7-9|NA|TRBJ1-2
CASSLGRFDGYGYTF
TGTGCCAGCAGCTTAGGGAGGTTTGATGGCTATGGCTACACCTTC
>TRBV29-1|NA|TRBJ2-7
CSVGQRGFDYEQYF
TGCAGCGTAGGCCAGCGAGGATTTGACTACGAGCAGTACTTC
>TRBV29-1|NA|TRBJ1-2
CSVDRFETNYGYTF
TGCAGCGTCGACCGCTTTGAGACTAACTATGGCTACACCTTC
>TRBV6-5|TRBD1|TRBJ2-5
CASSYTGAGRVETQYF
TGTGCCAGCAGTTACACAGGGGCCGGCCGGGTGGAGACCCAGTACTTC
>TRBV15|TRBD2|TRBJ2-1
CATSRDPRSSGRSYNEQFF
TGTGCCACCAGCAGAGATCCACGGTCTAGCGGACGCTCCTACAATGAGCAGTTCTTC
>TRBV28|NA|TRBJ1-4
CASSLQGSTNEKLFF
TGTGCCAGCAGTTTACAGGGGTCAACTAATGAAAAACTGTTTTTT
>TRBV2|NA|TRBJ1-5
CASRGGDSRGNQPQHF
TGTGCCAGCAGGGGAGGCGACTCTCGGGGCAATCAGCCCCAGCATTTT